These 32 T cell receptor beta chains originate from one sample sequenced in a study of blood T cells in healthy people across ages. Then a second PCR, running about 6 to 12 cycles, was carried out with a sample-barcoded 5' primer and a J-beta primer mix. TCRdb passed the 5' RACE reads through MiXCR, listing each CDR3 protein once. Of about 1.6 million distinct CDR3 sequences in the sample, 34% were seen once. The sample comprised blood. The receptors stem from a woman aged 25 to 39 in good health.

This clonotype was seen only a few times. V and J are TRBV28 and TRBJ2-3; 10 bases map to TRBD2. The length of the CDR3 is 17 residues. Trimming at V came to 2 bases and at J to 3 bases, leaving 8 bases not matched to a gene. The germline V gene encodes CDR1 MDHEN and CDR2 SYDVKM. The CDR3 nucleotides are TGTGCCAGCAGTTTAGAGAGCGGGAGGGCCTGGACAGATACGCAGTATTTT. Amino acids: CASSLESGRAWTDTQYF.

This clonotype was detected a few times. The J gene is TRBJ1-4, the V gene TRBV20-1, with D possibly matching TRBD1 (5 bases). The CDR3 extends over 15 amino acids. The ends were cut back, 5 bases at V and 4 bases at J, with 17 bases in the middle. Germline CDR1 and CDR2: DFQATT and SNEGSKA (reference sequence). CDR3 in DNA: TGCAGTGCTCAACACCCGGGACTTTTTAATGAAAAACTGTTTTTT. It specifies CSAQHPGLFNEKLFF.

The chain links TRBV2 to TRBJ2-3; 14 positions match TRBD2. J lost 3 bases, V lost 2 bases, and 7 bases had no gene match. CDR1 SNHLY and CDR2 FYNNEI come from the germline V gene. The CDR3 consists of 18 residues. CDR3 protein: CASSELGLAGVSTDTQYF. DNA of the CDR3: TGTGCCAGCAGTGAACTGGGACTAGCGGGAGTGTCTACAGATACGCAGTATTTT.

This clonotype has only one observation. The gene calls are TRBV27 and TRBJ1-2; 9 bases align to TRBD1. Germline V lookup: CDR1 MNHEY, CDR2 SMNVEV (reference sequence). This CDR3 has 15 residues. J was trimmed by 5 bases and V by 5 bases; bases with no gene match: 9. As DNA, the CDR3 is TGTGCCAGCAGTCCCTCAGGGACAGGGCAATATGGCTACACCTTC. It translates to CASSPSGTGQYGYTF.

In its sample, this clonotype was seen a few times. V usage is TRBV7-2 and J usage is TRBJ2-3, with D unresolved. CDR3 length: 13 residues. The V end was cut by 5 bases, the J end by 5 bases, with 11 bases between. Germline V gene lookup returns CDR1 SGHTA and CDR2 FQGNSA. The CDR3 DNA follows: TGTGCCAGCAGCCCCCTACCATTAGATACGCAGTATTTT. Its protein product is CASSPLPLDTQYF.

V gene TRBV5-1 combines with J gene TRBJ1-4, with D uncertain. The V gene lost 0 bases and the J gene lost 5 bases, with 11 bases spanning the gap. This CDR3 comprises 15 residues. Germline CDR1 and CDR2: SGHRS and YFSETQ. The CDR3 is CASSLDHSTNEKLFF. In DNA, the CDR3 is TGCGCCAGCAGCTTGGATCACAGCACAAATGAAAAACTGTTTTTT.

This clonotype has more than one count but fewer than ten. An end of the junction does not agree with germline; a read error may underlie this. V is TRBV10-3 and J is TRBJ2-5; 7 bases fit TRBD2. The germline gives CDR1 ENHRY, CDR2 SYGVKD. The CDR3 length is 14 residues. This CDR3 reads CAISPGTTQETRYF. CDR3 DNA: TGTGCCATCAGCCCCGGGACTACGCAAGAGACCCGGTACTTC.

On this clonotype itself: Possible read error: a much larger clone is one base away. V is TRBV20-1 and J is TRBJ2-1, with 8 bases identical to TRBD2. The CDR3 totals 13 residues. CDR1 and CDR2 from the germline V gene are DFQATT and SNEGSKA (reference sequence). With 8 bases clipped from V and 9 bases from J, the junction kept 12 bases outside the gene matches. For the CDR3, the DNA is TGCAGTACTAAAAGCGGGGGAGGGACTGAGCAGTTCTTC. It is translated as CSTKSGGGTEQFF.

The V gene is TRBV20-1, the J gene TRBJ2-2; a weak D match, TRBD2 (6 bases). This CDR3 has 14 amino acids. The germline CDR1 and CDR2 sequences are DFQATT and SNEGSKA (reference sequence). Trimming cost V 5 bases and J 4 bases, with 14 bases left between them. For the CDR3, the DNA is TGCAGTGCTGCCATGGCAGCGGGCACCGGGGAGCTGTTTTTT. Its translation: CSAAMAAGTGELFF.

This clonotype was recorded a few times. The chain combines TRBV10-3 with TRBJ1-5, with 7 positions matching TRBD1. V shed 3 bases and J 4 bases; nucleotides not matched to a gene: 3. The CDR3 spans 14 residues. The V gene's germline CDR1 is ENHRY and CDR2 SYGVKD. Here the CDR3 reads CAISEGTENQPQHF. CDR3 nucleotide sequence: TGTGCCATCAGTGAAGGGACAGAGAATCAGCCCCAGCATTTT.

This clonotype was seen at least ten times. The chain carries TRBV12-3 or TRBV12-4 and TRBJ2-3; D unclear. Trimming took off 5 bases at V and 6 bases at J, with 6 bases between the two ends. The CDR3 extends over 11 amino acids. CDR3 sequence: CASSRLDTQYF. The CDR3 coding sequence is TGTGCCAGCAGTCGATTGGATACGCAGTATTTT.

This clonotype was recorded a few times. The V gene is TRBV5-6, the J gene TRBJ2-1; D may be TRBD1 or TRBD2 (5 bases each). CDR1 SGHDT and CDR2 YYEEEE come from the germline V gene. The CDR3 is 12 amino acids. V lost 7 bases to trimming and J lost 10 bases, with 15 bases between them. CDR3 amino acids: CASGVEGREQFF. The CDR3 region has the DNA TGTGCCAGCGGCGTAGAGGGGCGCGAGCAGTTCTTC. Combining the CDR3 with reference TRBV5-6 and TRBJ2-1 gives the whole variable domain DAGVTQSPTHLIKTRGQQVTLRCSPKSGHDTVSWYQQALGQGPQFIFQYYEEEERQRGNFPDRFSGHQFPNYSSELNVNALLLGDSALYLCASGVEGREQFFGPGTRLTVL.

The V and J genes are TRBV30 and TRBJ2-7, with D possibly being TRBD1 (6 bases). Trimming left V 0 bases short and J 1 base short, with 16 bases between. Germline V gene lookup returns CDR1 GTSNPN and CDR2 SVGIG (reference sequence). The CDR3 is 16 residues long. In DNA form, the CDR3 reads TGTGCCTGGAGTGTAGGGGCGACGGGGACATCCTACGAGCAGTACTTC. Translating it yields CAWSVGATGTSYEQYF.

This chain links TRBV10-3 with TRBJ2-1; a possible D gene is TRBD2 (5 bases). This CDR3 contains 15 residues. V lost 3 bases, J lost 6 bases, and 15 bases lay in between. CDR1 and CDR2 from the germline V gene are ENHRY and SYGVKD. The CDR3 region has the DNA TGTGCCATCAGTGACGGCCTCCAGGCGGGCAATGAGCAGTTCTTC. Its translation is CAISDGLQAGNEQFF.

This clonotype was recorded once. The V and J genes are TRBV6-1 and TRBJ2-3; TRBD1 aligns across 7 bases. The CDR3 sequence is 18 residues long. With V trimmed by 4 bases and J by 0 bases, 13 bases remained unmatched. The germline V gene has CDR1 MNHNS and CDR2 SASEGT. The CDR3 DNA is TGTGCCAGCAGTGTCAGGGGGATCCCTTCACGTAGCACAGATACGCAGTATTTT. It translates to CASSVRGIPSRSTDTQYF.

Points on this clonotype: Its ends do not fully match the called genes, so a read error is possible. V gene TRBV20-1 combines with J gene TRBJ2-7; D possibly corresponds to TRBD2 (5 bases). The CDR3 runs to 14 residues. CDR1 DFQATT and CDR2 SNEGSKA come from the germline V gene (reference sequence). The CDR3 DNA reads as TGCAGTGCGAGAGACCCGAGGGTCTCCTACGAGCAGTACTTC. This codes for CSARDPRVSYEQYF.

The chain joins TRBV4-2 to TRBJ2-1; D possibly corresponds to TRBD2 (5 bases). Trimming removed 0 bases at V and 3 bases at J, with 12 bases between. Germline CDR1 and CDR2: LGHNA and YNFKEQ. The CDR3 runs 16 residues. CDR3 sequence: CASSQDGGRVYNEQFF. The DNA for the CDR3 is TGTGCCAGCAGCCAAGATGGCGGGCGAGTCTACAATGAGCAGTTCTTC.

CDR3 nucleotides: TGTGCCAGCAGCGTCGTAGACCTCAATGAGCAGTTCTTC. Protein product: CASSVVDLNEQFF. The chain employs TRBV9 and TRBJ2-1; no definite D call. Deletions cut 2 bases from V and 6 bases from J, with 9 bases between. The CDR3 consists of 13 residues. Germline V gives CDR1 SGDLS, CDR2 YYNGEE.

The chain is built from TRBV27 and TRBJ2-7, with TRBD2 as a possible D gene (5 bases). The V and J ends lost 7 bases and 0 bases respectively, with 10 bases between them. CDR3 length: 13 amino acids. CDR1 is MNHEY and CDR2 is SMNVEV in the germline V gene (reference sequence). The CDR3 region has the DNA TGTGCCAGCAAGGTAGGGAGCTCCTACGAGCAGTACTTC. Translation gives CASKVGSSYEQYF.

This clonotype turned up a few times. The chain joins TRBV20-1 to TRBJ2-7; D perhaps matches TRBD2 (6 bases). This CDR3 spans 14 amino acids. V lost 0 bases and J 0 bases, leaving 9 bases between the germline ends. Germline CDR1 and CDR2: DFQATT and SNEGSKA (reference sequence). This CDR3 is CSAREAGSSYEQYF. CDR3 in DNA: TGCAGTGCTAGAGAGGCGGGGAGCTCCTACGAGCAGTACTTC.

V usage is TRBV9 and J usage is TRBJ1-2, with a tentative D call TRBD1 (6 bases). CDR1 is SGDLS, CDR2 YYNGEE, per germline. With 4 bases removed from V and 0 bases from J, the gap between germline ends came to 13 bases. This CDR3 region has 15 residues. The CDR3 loop reads CASSPRQESNYGYTF. CDR3 nucleotides: TGTGCCAGCAGCCCGAGACAGGAATCTAACTATGGCTACACCTTC.

This clonotype has just a few counts. CDR3 nucleotide sequence: TGCAGTGCCAACAGGGGCGGTTACGAGCAGTACTTC. This sequence encodes CSANRGGYEQYF. J is TRBJ2-7 and V is TRBV20-1, with TRBD1 matching over 7 bases. V lost 6 bases, J lost 4 bases, and 6 bases stayed unmatched. The germline gives CDR1 DFQATT, CDR2 SNEGSKA (reference sequence). The CDR3 totals 12 residues.

This sequence joins TRBV27 and TRBJ2-2; no clear D. This CDR3 is 15 amino acids long. V lost 5 bases, J lost 6 bases, and 16 bases lay in between. Germline lookup yields CDR1 MNHEY and CDR2 SMNVEV (reference sequence). The CDR3 sequence: CASSPPRISPGELFF. The CDR3 DNA reads TGTGCCAGCAGTCCGCCCCGAATCTCGCCCGGGGAGCTGTTTTTT.

The gene calls are TRBV6-1 and TRBJ2-5; 8 nucleotides match TRBD2. Germline-derived CDR1 and CDR2 are MNHNS and SASEGT. This CDR3 is built from 18 residues. V trimming: 4 bases; J trimming: 2 bases; junction bases outside the gene matches: 15. The CDR3 region is CASSVSFLASGGQETQYF. The CDR3 nucleotides read TGTGCCAGCAGTGTATCGTTCCTGGCGTCGGGGGGGCAAGAGACCCAGTACTTC.

V usage is TRBV3-1 and J usage is TRBJ1-6, with D uncertain. V was clipped by 3 bases and J by 12 bases, with 9 bases between them. Germline V lookup: CDR1 LGHDT, CDR2 YNNKEL (reference sequence). The CDR3 is 12 residues long. The CDR3 DNA follows: TGTGCCAGCAGCCAGGGTTCGCAACCCCTCCACTTT. It is translated as CASSQGSQPLHF. Combining the CDR3 with reference TRBV3-1 and TRBJ1-6 gives the whole variable domain DTAVSQTPKYLVTQMGNDKSIKCEQNLGHDTMYWYKQDSKKFLKIMFSYNNKELIINETVPNRFSPKSPDKAHLNLHINSLELGDSAVYFCASSQGSQPLHFGNGTRLTVT.

The table lists this clonotype with a few counts. The chain employs TRBV20-1 and TRBJ2-7; tentatively, D is TRBD2 (6 bases). The germline gives CDR1 DFQATT, CDR2 SNEGSKA (reference sequence). This CDR3 spans 16 amino acids. Deletions cut 1 base from V and 0 bases from J, with 16 bases between. CDR3 in DNA: TGCAGTGCTAGAGTGAGCGGACTACGACTCTCCTACGAGCAGTACTTC. Translating it yields CSARVSGLRLSYEQYF.

J is TRBJ2-7 and V is TRBV5-1, with 8 bases aligning to TRBD1. From germline, CDR1 is SGHRS and CDR2 YFSETQ. V was pared by 4 bases and J by 5 bases, with 8 bases of the junction left unmatched. CDR3 size: 14 residues. The chain's CDR3 is CASSKDPTGDEQYF. The CDR3 DNA reads TGCGCCAGCAGCAAAGACCCGACAGGGGACGAGCAGTACTTC.

The chain couples TRBV9 to TRBJ2-5; 7 bases agree with TRBD2. J was trimmed by 1 base and V by 3 bases; bases with no gene match: 6. The V gene's germline CDR1 is SGDLS and CDR2 YYNGEE. This CDR3 is 15 amino acids long. CDR3 nucleotide sequence: TGTGCCAGCAGCGGGGGGGAGGGCGGCCAAGAGACCCAGTACTTC. Amino acid sequence: CASSGGEGGQETQYF.

The chain links TRBV13 to TRBJ2-5, with 7 bases fitting TRBD2. This CDR3 has 15 amino acids. Losses at the gene ends were 2 bases for V and 5 bases for J; bases not matched to a gene: 8. The germline V gene has CDR1 PRHDT and CDR2 FYEKMQ (reference sequence). CDR3 nucleotides: TGTGCCAGCAGCTTACAGGCCGGGACTATGGAGACCCAGTACTTC. Translation gives CASSLQAGTMETQYF.

The table lists this clonotype with a few counts. The V and J genes are TRBV4-1 and TRBJ1-2; D ambiguous. Germline CDR1 and CDR2: MGHRA and YSYEKL. The germline V and J ends were trimmed by 0 bases and 6 bases, with 11 bases remaining between them. The CDR3 is 14 residues long. The CDR3 region is CASSQEYRVNGYTF. The CDR3, as DNA: TGCGCCAGCAGCCAAGAGTATAGGGTCAATGGCTACACCTTC.

The chain couples TRBV4-2 to TRBJ1-2; D unresolved. Germline-derived CDR1 and CDR2 are LGHNA and YNFKEQ. The V end was cut by 0 bases, the J end by 5 bases, with 13 bases between. The CDR3 consists of 15 residues. CDR3 loop: CASSQEFYSQYGYTF. CDR3 sequence (DNA): TGTGCCAGCAGCCAAGAGTTCTATAGCCAGTATGGCTACACCTTC.

The chain combines TRBV6-1 with TRBJ2-5, with 7 bases aligning to TRBD1. J lost 0 bases, V lost 9 bases, and 10 bases had no gene match. Germline lookup yields CDR1 MNHNS and CDR2 SASEGT. The CDR3 length is 15 residues. CDR3 region: CASREGQGDQETQYF. The CDR3 region has the DNA TGTGCCAGTCGTGAGGGTCAGGGGGACCAAGAGACCCAGTACTTC.